This T cell receptor (beta chain) came from a study of cytomegalovirus exposure and HLA in healthy donors (dated by TCRdb to 2017 to 2019). A note on the overall study: A later analysis indicated that the 120 validation repertoires were generated on the platform also employed for the roughly 650 repertoires of the first cohort. The study aimed to test whether cataloging public T cell receptors could reveal signatures of past pathogen exposure. Along with the approximately 700-subject first cohort, a separate validation cohort of more than 90 different subjects was used. To predict cytomegalovirus infection status, the study brought together high-throughput TCR immunosequencing, statistical association of individual TCRs with disease status, and machine learning. Study-wide conclusions, independent of this receptor: All 120 or so repertoires were used to score co-occurrence in the validation cohort in a later analysis, because that analysis had no HLA typing for the cohort. Of the cluster scores, approximately 94% were above 0 in a later analysis, which found that TCRs clustered in the first cohort also tended to co-occur in the 95 to 150 validation repertoires. The study listed 164 TCR beta chains as associated with cytomegalovirus. In both the original and validation cohorts, the classifier was reported to diagnose cytomegalovirus status with high specificity and sensitivity. Across donors, most TCR sequences were observed very rarely, whereas some public TCRs were present in many individuals. Three of the identified cytomegalovirus-associated TCR beta chains were confirmed in vitro to be specific for cytomegalovirus antigens. According to the authors, the approach could potentially be generalized to other disease states and immunological phenotypes.

Library construction relied on the immunoSEQ multiplex PCR assay. The authors' analysis ran thus. A statistical classification framework was built to diagnose cytomegalovirus status from the catalog of TCR beta chain sequences. TCRdb carries this immuneACCESS record with in-frame sequences only. Its versions omit some clonotypes, under half of them owing to an unresolved V gene in the studies checked, with the rest unexplained. The V and J calls and clone size come from that table; D and trimming were worked out from the DNA. The table for this sample lists 110,000 to 150,000 clones; roughly nine tenths of them were counted only once. Nearly 3% of the sample lies in the top ten. As concerns this clone: Its antigen remains unidentified. Qualities for individual bases were not recorded, and no much larger clone is one base off.

Donors formed part of the validation cohort, which comprised 120 subjects and was distinct from the first cohort of under 750 subjects. The germline V gene supplies CDR1 LGHNT and CDR2 FRNRAP. V and J lose 0 bases and 1 base, and a span of 9 bases separates them. The CDR3, from cysteine to phenylalanine, totals 15 residues. Only the CDR3 region is kept as DNA, spanning 45 bases read in frame from base 1. The TCR originated in a man aged 18 to 30 in good health and CMV-seronegative. The chain joins TRBV12-5 to TRBJ1-1; D gene: possibly TRBD1, on 5 matching bases. The source material was PBMCs. CDR3 loop: CASGLVGGGNTEAFF. The DNA reads TGTGCTAGTGGTTTGGTAGGCGGGGGGAACACTGAAGCTTTCTTT.